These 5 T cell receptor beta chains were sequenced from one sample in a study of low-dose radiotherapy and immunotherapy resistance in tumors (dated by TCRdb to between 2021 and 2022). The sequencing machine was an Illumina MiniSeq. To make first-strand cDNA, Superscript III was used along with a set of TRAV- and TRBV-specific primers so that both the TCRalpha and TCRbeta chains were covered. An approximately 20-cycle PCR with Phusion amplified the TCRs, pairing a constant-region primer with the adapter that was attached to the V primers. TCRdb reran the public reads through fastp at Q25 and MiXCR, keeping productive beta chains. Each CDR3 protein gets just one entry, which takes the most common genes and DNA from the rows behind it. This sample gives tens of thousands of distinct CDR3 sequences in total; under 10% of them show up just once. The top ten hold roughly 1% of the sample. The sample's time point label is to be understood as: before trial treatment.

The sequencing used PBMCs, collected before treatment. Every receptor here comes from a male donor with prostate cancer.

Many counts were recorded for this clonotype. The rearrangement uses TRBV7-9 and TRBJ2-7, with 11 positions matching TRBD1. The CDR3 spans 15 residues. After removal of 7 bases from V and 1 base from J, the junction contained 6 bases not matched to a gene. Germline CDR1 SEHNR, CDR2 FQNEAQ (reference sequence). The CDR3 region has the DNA TGTGCCAGCACTAGGGGACAGGGGGAGTCCTACGAGCAGTACTTC. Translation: CASTRGQGESYEQYF.

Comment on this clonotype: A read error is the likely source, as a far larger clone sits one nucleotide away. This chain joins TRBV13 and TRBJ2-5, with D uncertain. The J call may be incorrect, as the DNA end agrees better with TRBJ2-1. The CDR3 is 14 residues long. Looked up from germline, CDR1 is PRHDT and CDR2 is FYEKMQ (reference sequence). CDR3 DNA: TGTGCCAGCAGTGAAGAAGTCCAAGGGCAGACCCAGTTCTTC. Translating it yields CASSEEVQGQTQFF.

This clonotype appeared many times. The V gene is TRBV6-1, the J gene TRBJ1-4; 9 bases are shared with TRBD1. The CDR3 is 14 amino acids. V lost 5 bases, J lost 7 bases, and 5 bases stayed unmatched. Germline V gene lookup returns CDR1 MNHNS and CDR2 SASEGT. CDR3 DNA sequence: TGTGCCAGCAGTCTGGACAGGGGCCCTGAAAAACTGTTTTTT. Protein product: CASSLDRGPEKLFF.

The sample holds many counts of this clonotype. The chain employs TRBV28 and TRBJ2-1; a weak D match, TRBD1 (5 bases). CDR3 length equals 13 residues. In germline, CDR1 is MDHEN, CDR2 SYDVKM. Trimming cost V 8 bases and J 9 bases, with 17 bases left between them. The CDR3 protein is CASQSTVPPEQFF. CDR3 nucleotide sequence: TGTGCCAGCCAATCGACAGTCCCCCCTGAGCAGTTCTTC.

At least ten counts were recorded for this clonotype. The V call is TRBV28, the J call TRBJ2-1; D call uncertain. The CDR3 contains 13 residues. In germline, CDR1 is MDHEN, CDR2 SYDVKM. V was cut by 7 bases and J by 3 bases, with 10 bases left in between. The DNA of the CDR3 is TGTGCCAGCAAAAAGGTAAACTACAATGAGCAGTTCTTC. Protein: CASKKVNYNEQFF.